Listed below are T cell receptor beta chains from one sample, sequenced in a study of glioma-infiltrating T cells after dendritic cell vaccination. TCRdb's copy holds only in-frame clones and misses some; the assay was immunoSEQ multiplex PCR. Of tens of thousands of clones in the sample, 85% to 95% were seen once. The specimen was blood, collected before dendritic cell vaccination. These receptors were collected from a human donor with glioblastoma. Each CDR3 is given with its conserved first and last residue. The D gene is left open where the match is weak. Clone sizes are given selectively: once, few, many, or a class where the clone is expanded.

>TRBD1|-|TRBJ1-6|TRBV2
TGTGCCAGCAGTGATATCCGGACAGGGGCAGCTTCACCCCTCCACTTT
CASSDIRTGAASPLHF
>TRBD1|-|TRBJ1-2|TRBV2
TGTGCCAGCAGGGGGGACAGGGGGTCAAACTATGGCTACACCTTC
CASRGDRGSNYGYTF
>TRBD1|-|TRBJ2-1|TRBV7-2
TGTGCCAGCAGCCTCCGGGACAGGGGGACGAACAATGAGCAGTTCTTC
CASSLRDRGTNNEQFF
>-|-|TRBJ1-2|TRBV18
TGTGCCAGCTCACCTGGCGGGACGGTGTTTGTGTCGGGCTACACCTTC
CASSPGGTVFVSGYTF
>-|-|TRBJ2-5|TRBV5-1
TGCGCCAGCAGCCCCCGACAGGAGAGGGGAGAGACCCAGTACTTC
CASSPRQERGETQYF
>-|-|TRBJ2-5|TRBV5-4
TGTGCCAGCAGCTCTGTGGGGGGAAGGGAGACCCAGTACTTC
CASSSVGGRETQYF
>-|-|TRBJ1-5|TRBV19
TGTGCCACCCTACGGGGTGGAGGGTCGAATCAGCCCCAGCATTTT
CATLRGGGSNQPQHF
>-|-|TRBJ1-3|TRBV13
TGTGCCAGCAGCTCCTACGAGGGCAGGTGGTCTGGAAACACCATATATTTT
CASSSYEGRWSGNTIYF
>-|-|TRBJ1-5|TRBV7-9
TGTGCCAGCAGCCCATACTATAGCAATCAGCCCCAGCATTTT
CASSPYYSNQPQHF
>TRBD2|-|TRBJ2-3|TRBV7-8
TGTGCCAGCAGCCCCCCTAGCGGGGGCACAGATACGCAGTATTTT
CASSPPSGGTDTQYF
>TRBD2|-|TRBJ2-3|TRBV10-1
TGCGCCAGCAGTGAGGCGGGGGTAGATACGCAGTATTTT
CASSEAGVDTQYF
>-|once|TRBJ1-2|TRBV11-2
TGTGCCAGCAGCCCAGGGGCAGTCAGCAAGTACACCTTC
CASSPGAVSKYTF
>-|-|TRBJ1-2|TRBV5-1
TGCGCCAGCAGCTTGATGTGGGCGGGGGACTATGGCTACACCTTC
CASSLMWAGDYGYTF
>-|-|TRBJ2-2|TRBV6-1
TGTGCCAGCAGTGAAGCCGCACAGGGTGTCGGGGAGCTGTTTTTT
CASSEAAQGVGELFF
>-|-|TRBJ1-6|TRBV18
TGTGCCAGCTCCGCCCGGACAAATAATTCCCCCCTCCACTTT
CASSARTNNSPLHF
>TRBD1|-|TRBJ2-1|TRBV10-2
TGCGCCAGCACCACACAGGGGCTAGCTTATGAGCAGTTCTTC
CASTTQGLAYEQFF
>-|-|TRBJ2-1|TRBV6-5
TGTGCCAGCACCTTAGACACTAGCTCCTACAATGAGCAGTTCTTC
CASTLDTSSYNEQFF
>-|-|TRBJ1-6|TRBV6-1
TGTGCCAGCTGTGGCAGGGAGGCTTCACCCCTCCACTTT
CASCGREASPLHF
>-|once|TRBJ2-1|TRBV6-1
TGTGCCACAAACCGGGACTTGATAGACAATGAGCAGTTCTTC
CATNRDLIDNEQFF
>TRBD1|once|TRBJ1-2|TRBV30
TGTGCCTGGAGCGAACAGGGGCGGTTTAACTATGGCTACACCTTC
CAWSEQGRFNYGYTF
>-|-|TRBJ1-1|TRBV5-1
TGCGCCAGCAGCTTGACAGGCCTGAACACTGAAGCTTTCTTT
CASSLTGLNTEAFF
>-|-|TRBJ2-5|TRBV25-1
TGTGCCAGCACCACCCCGGGGGGCCAGACCCAGTACTTC
CASTTPGGQTQYF
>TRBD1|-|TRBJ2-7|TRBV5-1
TGCGCCAGCAGCTGGACAGGGGCGGGCGAGCAGTACTTC
CASSWTGAGEQYF
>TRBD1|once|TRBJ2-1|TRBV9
TGTGCCAGCAGCGTAGGCCTGGGACAGGCCTACAATGAGCAGTTCTTC
CASSVGLGQAYNEQFF
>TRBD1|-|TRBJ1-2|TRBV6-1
TGTGCCAGCAGTGAAGCGCGGACAGGGAGGGGCTACACCTTC
CASSEARTGRGYTF
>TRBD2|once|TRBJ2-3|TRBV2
TGTGCCAGCGAAAGACTAGCCACAGATACGCAGTATTTT
CASERLATDTQYF
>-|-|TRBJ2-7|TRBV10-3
TGTGCCATCAGTGAACTAGGGGAGCAGTACTTC
CAISELGEQYF
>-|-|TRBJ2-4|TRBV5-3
TGTGCCAGAAGCCCGCGGCGGGGTAGGGCCAAAAACATTCAGTACTTC
CARSPRRGRAKNIQYF